This T cell receptor (beta chain) is from a study of cytomegalovirus exposure and HLA in healthy donors. The CDR3 contains 14 residues. In germline, CDR1 is SGHVS, CDR2 FQNEAQ. The V and J ends lost 2 bases and 7 bases respectively, with 15 bases between them. Both 60 Vbeta primers and 13 Jbeta primers went into the PCR. Profiling relied on immunoSEQ multiplex PCR, and the TCRdb table lists in-frame clones only, not all of them. Among about 100,000 clones listed, around four fifths were seen once. Sequenced material: PBMCs. This clonotype was sampled from a man in his forties or fifties in good health and CMV-seropositive. The V and J genes are TRBV7-8 and TRBJ2-7; D is undetermined. Written as DNA, the CDR3 is TGTGCCAGCAGCTTATGGAGTCAAGCCTGGGAGCAGTACTTC. Its translation is CASSLWSQAWEQYF.